This T cell receptor beta chain was recovered during a study of Graves' ophthalmopathy and Graves' hyperthyroidism. Study-level background: Where ophthalmopathy was absent within 18 months of follow-up, hyperthyroidism was stable.

Study-wide results and caveats: Also, most clonotypes expanded in the thyroid above 0.001 frequency appeared in blood. With a specificity of around 72% and a sensitivity of 70% to 71%, the model predicted ophthalmopathy progression.

The CDR3 extends over 12 amino acids. V was cut by 8 bases and J by 6 bases, with 11 bases left in between. Germline CDR1 SGHTA, CDR2 FQGNSA. The diagnosis was founded upon clinical symptoms, serum thyroxine, TRAb, thyroid ultrasound and orbital computed tomography. RNA transcripts provided the template for amplifying TCR beta CDR3 regions. An opening RT-PCR round employed HTBI primers and preceded a second-round multiplex PCR. MiXCR was run by TCRdb on the multiplex PCR reads, yielding one entry per CDR3 protein. The profile shows about 600,000 distinct CDR3 sequences, roughly 39% of them singletons. This clonotype has more than one count but fewer than ten. Its antigen remains unknown.

The TCR originated in an adult man with Graves' hyperthyroidism. Input material: peripheral blood or thyroid tissue (not recorded which). This chain links TRBV7-2 with TRBJ2-1, with D perhaps given as TRBD1 or TRBD2 (5 bases each). The CDR3 protein is CASGDGSNEQFF. The CDR3 nucleotides are TGTGCCAGCGGGGACGGCAGCAATGAGCAGTTCTTC.